The 8 T cell receptor beta chains below come from one sample, sequenced in a study of control samples from healthy donors and cancer patients. Some clones are missing from TCRdb's copy, which holds only in-frame ones; the method was immunoSEQ multiplex PCR. The data contain roughly 63,000 clones, around 90% of them singletons. Input material: PBMCs. The receptors derive from a man in his forties with colorectal cancer.

This chain uses TRBV7-6 with TRBJ1-4; D is perhaps TRBD1 (5 bases). Trimming removed 5 bases from V and 8 bases from J, with 18 bases in between. This CDR3 spans 15 amino acids. Germline CDR1 SGHVS, CDR2 FNYEAQ. This CDR3 reads CASSPRASWGEKLFF. Written as DNA, the CDR3 is TGTGCCAGCAGCCCTCGCGCTTCCTGGGGGGAAAAACTGTTTTTT.

V gene TRBV7-3 combines with J gene TRBJ1-4; D is unclear. The germline V gene has CDR1 SGHTA and CDR2 FQGTGA. The CDR3 runs to 15 residues. V lost 2 bases, J lost 5 bases, and 12 bases lay in between. The CDR3 region is CASSLSTTGNEKLFF. CDR3 sequence (DNA): TGTGCCAGCAGCTTATCGACCACGGGGAATGAAAAACTGTTTTTT.

This sequence joins TRBV7-2 and TRBJ2-6; 7 bases agree with TRBD1. CDR3 length: 16 residues. After removal of 0 bases from V and 2 bases from J, the junction contained 1 base not matched to a gene. From germline, CDR1 is SGHTA and CDR2 FQGNSA. CDR3 region: CASSLARGPGANVLTF. The CDR3 nucleotides read TGTGCCAGCAGCTTAGCGAGGGGGCCTGGGGCCAACGTCCTGACTTTC.

This clone was detected once. This sequence joins TRBV19 and TRBJ1-1; TRBD1 matches at 7 bases. V gave up 6 bases and J gave up 5 bases; unmatched junction bases: 9. The CDR3 loop spans 14 amino acids. In germline, CDR1 is LNHDA, CDR2 SQIVND (reference sequence). The CDR3 nucleotides are TGTGCCAGTAGCCCCCCCAGGGGGGTGACTGAAGCTTTCTTT. Translating gives CASSPPRGVTEAFF.

In DNA form, the CDR3 reads TGTGCCCGGACAGGACGCATGAACACTGAAGCTTTCTTT. Residues: CARTGRMNTEAFF. The chain is built from TRBV30 and TRBJ1-1, with TRBD1 matching 7 bases. Per the germline V gene, CDR1 is GTSNPN and CDR2 is SVGIG (reference sequence). CDR3 length: 13 amino acids. With 8 bases clipped from V and 0 bases from J, the junction kept 6 bases outside the gene matches.

This clone was found a few times. The rearrangement uses TRBV29-1 and TRBJ1-2; 9 bases are a match to TRBD1. The V gene's germline CDR1 is SQVTM and CDR2 ANQGSEA. V lost 8 bases, J lost 1 base, and 14 bases stayed unmatched. This CDR3 comprises 16 residues. The CDR3 bases are TGCAGCTACCGCCGGGACAGGGTTCTTCGTAACTATGGCTACACCTTC. It specifies CSYRRDRVLRNYGYTF.

The chain carries TRBV5-1 and TRBJ2-3, with a tentative D call TRBD2 (6 bases). V dropped 0 bases and J dropped 3 bases, with 11 bases sitting between them. CDR1 SGHRS and CDR2 YFSETQ come from the germline V gene. The CDR3 has 15 residues. The CDR3 sequence is CASSLGGRRTDTQYF. The CDR3 coding sequence is TGCGCCAGCAGCTTGGGAGGGAGGAGGACAGATACGCAGTATTTT. Full variable domain (remainder filled in from reference TRBV5-1 and TRBJ2-3): KAGVTQTPRYLIKTRGQQVTLSCSPISGHRSVSWYQQTPGQGLQFLFEYFSETQRNKGNFPGRFSGRQFSNSRSEMNVSTLELGDSALYLCASSLGGRRTDTQYFGPGTRLTVL.

The rearrangement links TRBV25-1 to TRBJ1-2; D is perhaps TRBD1 (5 bases). V lost 7 bases to trimming and J lost 8 bases, with 14 bases between them. Germline values: CDR1 MGHDK, CDR2 SYGVNS. CDR3 size: 12 residues. The CDR3 loop is CASNWQGIGYTF. CDR3 nucleotide sequence: TGTGCCAGCAATTGGCAGGGCATCGGCTACACCTTC.